These T cell receptor beta chains were read from a single sample in a study of shared clonotypes between healthy human individuals. Clones were sequenced by immunoSEQ multiplex PCR, and TCRdb holds only the in-frame ones, with some missing. The sample yields 950,000 to 1,300,000 clones, around 74% seen once. The sequenced material came from memory CD4+ T cells sorted from blood. The source is a young man in good health. Each CDR3 is given with its conserved first and last residue. Each record gives: D gene, J gene, V gene, clone size, CDR3 DNA, CDR3 protein. The D gene is left open where the match is weak. Only part of the rows carry a size: once, few, many, or a class if the clone is expanded.

. TRBJ1-5 TRBV30 . TGTGCCTGGAGTCAGGGACGTTATAGCAATCAGCCCCAGCATTTT CAWSQGRYSNQPQHF
. TRBJ2-7 TRBV7-2 . TGTGCCAGCAGCTTAGAACACGGATACTACGAGCAGTACTTC CASSLEHGYYEQYF
. TRBJ1-1 TRBV11-2 few TGTGCCAGCAGCTTAGATGGCACGGTGGGGGCTTTCTTT CASSLDGTVGAFF
. TRBJ1-1 TRBV7-2 . TGTGCCAGCAGCCGCAACAGGGAAGGCACTGAAGCTTTCTTT CASSRNREGTEAFF
TRBD1 TRBJ2-1 TRBV5-8 once TGTGCCAGCAGAGGGGACAGGGGATCAGTCAATGAGCAGTTCTTC CASRGDRGSVNEQFF
TRBD1 TRBJ2-4 TRBV10-3 . TGTGCCATCAGGGCCGGGACAGGGTCTGACATTCAGTACTTC CAIRAGTGSDIQYF
TRBD2 TRBJ2-7 TRBV7-8 . TGTGCCAGCAGCCAAGCGGGAGGCCCATACGAGCAGTACTTC CASSQAGGPYEQYF
TRBD1 TRBJ2-5 TRBV5-1 . TGCGCCAGCAGCAAGTGGACAGGCCTCCAAGAGACCCAGTACTTC CASSKWTGLQETQYF
TRBD1 TRBJ1-2 TRBV27 . TGTGCCAGCAGACCTGGGACAGGGGCGTTCTATGGCTACACCTTC CASRPGTGAFYGYTF
. TRBJ2-7 TRBV29-1 . TGCAGCGTCGCCCCGGCCCCCTACGAGCAGTACTTC CSVAPAPYEQYF
TRBD2 TRBJ2-1 TRBV10-2 . TGCGCCAGCAGTGGGGCTAGCGGTTACAATGAGCAGTTCTTC CASSGASGYNEQFF
. TRBJ2-1 TRBV6-1 . TGTGCCAGCAGTGAAAGTGTGCGGGCTCCCCTGAACGGGCAGTTCTTC CASSESVRAPLNGQFF
TRBD1 TRBJ1-1 TRBV6-6 . TGTGCCAGCAGTTCCGGACAGGGCCGGGCGACTGAAGCTTTCTTT CASSSGQGRATEAFF
TRBD1 TRBJ1-4 TRBV18 . TGTGCCAGCTCACGGGACAGGGAAAAACTGTTTTTT CASSRDREKLFF
. TRBJ2-7 TRBV29-1 . TGCAGCGTGGGGGGTAGTGTGTACGAGCAGTACTTC CSVGGSVYEQYF
. TRBJ1-2 TRBV30 . TGTGCCCGGGAGGTTGGGCGCGGCTACACCTTC CAREVGRGYTF
TRBD2 TRBJ2-3 TRBV9 few TGTGCCAGCAGCCAGACTAGCGGGGTGGCAGATACGCAGTATTTT CASSQTSGVADTQYF
. TRBJ2-3 TRBV11-2 . TGTGCCAGCAGCTTATTACGGGACGATACGCAGTATTTT CASSLLRDDTQYF
. TRBJ1-5 TRBV5-1 . TGCGCCAGCAGCTTGGATGGTAGCAATCAGCCCCAGCATTTT CASSLDGSNQPQHF
. TRBJ1-1 TRBV30 . TGTGCCTGGAGAGGGGACATGAGAGCTTTCTTT CAWRGDMRAFF
TRBD1 TRBJ1-6 TRBV5-6 . TGTGCCAGCAGCTTGGGAGGGACAGGGGGTAATTCACCCCTCCACTTT CASSLGGTGGNSPLHF
TRBD1 TRBJ2-5 TRBV7-9 . TGTGCCAGCAGCCCAGGGGACAGGGACCAAGAGACCCAGTACTTC CASSPGDRDQETQYF
. TRBJ1-4 TRBV5-1 . TGCGCCAGCAGCGACCCGACACAACTTAATGAAAAACTGTTTTTT CASSDPTQLNEKLFF
. TRBJ2-2 TRBV7-9 few TGTGCCAGCAGTCGCAGTCCAGCCCAGAACACCGGGGAGCTGTTTTTT CASSRSPAQNTGELFF
. TRBJ2-7 TRBV7-2 . TGTGCCAGCAGCCGTCATCCTTCCTACGAGCAGTACTTC CASSRHPSYEQYF
. TRBJ1-2 TRBV29-1 . TGCAGCGCCGGGGAGGGATACAACTATGGCTACACCTTC CSAGEGYNYGYTF
TRBD1 TRBJ1-6 TRBV28 few TGTGCCAGCAGTTTAGGGGACAGGGCTTCACCCCTCCACTTT CASSLGDRASPLHF
. TRBJ1-2 TRBV7-9 . TGTGCCAGCAGCTCCCAGAGTTCTAACTATGGCTACACCTTC CASSSQSSNYGYTF
. TRBJ2-6 TRBV1 . TGCACCAGCAGATTATCTTGTTTCCAAAGTCGGGCCAACGTCCTGACTTTC CTSRLSCFQSRANVLTF
. TRBJ1-2 TRBV7-2 . TGTGCCAGCACGGTGACAGGTGGCTATGGCTACACCTTC CASTVTGGYGYTF
. TRBJ2-7 TRBV18 . TGTGCCAGCTCACCTACAGACAGAGAGCAGTACTTC CASSPTDREQYF
. TRBJ1-6 TRBV30 few TGTGCCTGGAATGAGCAGAGGAGGTCACCCCTCCACTTT CAWNEQRRSPLHF
. TRBJ2-3 TRBV5-8 . TGTGCCAGCCGCAGACAACCCCAGGATACGCAGTATTTT CASRRQPQDTQYF
. TRBJ1-1 TRBV7-9 few TGTGCCAGCAGCTCCTCCGGGCAGACGGAAGCTTTCTTT CASSSSGQTEAFF
. TRBJ1-4 TRBV4-2 once TGTGCCAGCAGCCAACGGTGGCCTGTGGATATTGAACAACTGTTTTTT CASSQRWPVDIEQLFF
TRBD1 TRBJ1-2 TRBV5-6 . TGTGCCAGCAGCTACAGGGGCCCTTATGGCTACACCTTC CASSYRGPYGYTF
. TRBJ1-2 TRBV28 . TGTGCCAGTATGCGGGGGGCAGGTGGCTACACCTTC CASMRGAGGYTF
TRBD1 TRBJ1-1 TRBV2 many TGTGCCAGCAGGCTACAGGGGGCGAGGTGGACTGAAGCTTTCTTT CASRLQGARWTEAFF
. TRBJ2-5 TRBV5-1 . TGCGCCAGCAGCTTGAAAAACTGGGAGGAGACCCAGTACTTC CASSLKNWEETQYF
. TRBJ1-2 TRBV30 . TGTGCCTGGAGATTTAGGGAAATAAACTATGGCTACACCTTC CAWRFREINYGYTF
. TRBJ2-5 TRBV7-9 many TGTGCCAGCAGCCCCGGGACTTTAGGGCCCGAGACCCAGTACTTC CASSPGTLGPETQYF
TRBD2 TRBJ2-7 TRBV18 . TGTGCCAGCTCACCACAAGCGGGAGGTCAGGTCTACGAGCAGTACTTC CASSPQAGGQVYEQYF
. TRBJ2-7 TRBV20-1 . TGCAGTGCCCGGGCCTCCTACGAGCAGTACTTC CSARASYEQYF
. TRBJ2-7 TRBV6-1 . TGTGCCAGCAGTAGGACGGGGGCGCCAAACGAGCAGTACTTC CASSRTGAPNEQYF
TRBD2 TRBJ2-5 TRBV5-6 . TGTGCCAGCAGCTTGGAGCTAGCGGGAAAAGGTCGAGAGACCCAGTACTTC CASSLELAGKGRETQYF
. TRBJ1-2 TRBV19 . TGTGCCAGTAGTCCACATACAGTTGGGAATGGCTACACCTTC CASSPHTVGNGYTF